One and the same sample provided the 18 T cell receptor beta chains below, sequenced in a study of shared clonotypes between healthy human individuals. Assay used: immunoSEQ multiplex PCR; TCRdb lists only in-frame clones, some missing. The sample shows approximately 180,000 clones, about 93% of them seen only once. What was sequenced was naive CD4+ T cells sorted from blood. Subset meaning: CD45RA+ positively selected. These receptor sequences come from a woman aged 25 to 39 in good health.

V is TRBV28 and J is TRBJ1-1, with D maybe TRBD1 (6 bases). This CDR3 is built from 15 residues. Trimming left V 2 bases short and J 1 base short, with 11 bases between. Looked up from germline, CDR1 is MDHEN and CDR2 is SYDVKM. CDR3 DNA: TGTGCCAGCAGTTTACTGGGGGCGGAGAACACTGAAGCTTTCTTT. This encodes CASSLLGAENTEAFF.

J is TRBJ2-5 and V is TRBV4-1, with D hard to call. With 0 bases removed from V and 5 bases from J, the gap between germline ends came to 7 bases. The V gene's germline CDR1 is MGHRA and CDR2 YSYEKL. The CDR3 length is 13 residues. The CDR3 DNA reads as TGCGCCAGCAGCCAAGAAGTAGCTGAGACCCAGTACTTC. Encoded protein: CASSQEVAETQYF.

The chain joins TRBV2 to TRBJ2-7; D is ambiguous. Trimming left V 5 bases short and J 3 bases short, with 11 bases between. CDR1 and CDR2 (germline): SNHLY, FYNNEI. The CDR3 loop spans 13 amino acids. CDR3 region: CASSQVADYEQYF. CDR3 DNA sequence: TGTGCCAGCAGTCAGGTTGCGGACTACGAGCAGTACTTC.

The V call is TRBV19, the J call TRBJ2-7; D uncertain. Trimming cost V 5 bases and J 3 bases, with 11 bases left between them. Germline values: CDR1 LNHDA, CDR2 SQIVND (reference sequence). There are 13 residues in the CDR3. CDR3 DNA: TGTGCCAGTAGTTCAGGAAGGAGCTACGAGCAGTACTTC. Protein sequence: CASSSGRSYEQYF.

This clone was counted a single time. The J gene is TRBJ1-1, the V gene TRBV28, with TRBD1 as a possible D gene (5 bases). V lost 6 bases and J lost 1, with 12 bases in between. The CDR3 sequence is 14 residues long. CDR1 is MDHEN, CDR2 SYDVKM, per germline. The CDR3 DNA is TGTGCCAGCAGGCAGGGATCTCCGAACACTGAAGCTTTCTTT. Its translation is CASRQGSPNTEAFF.

This chain connects TRBV27 to TRBJ1-5; D ambiguous. This CDR3 has 13 residues. V lost 3 bases, J lost 3 bases, and 6 bases lay in between. CDR1 is MNHEY and CDR2 is SMNVEV in the germline V gene (reference sequence). The CDR3 DNA reads as TGTGCCAGCAGTTTCGGGTACAATCAGCCCCAGCATTTT. It is translated as CASSFGYNQPQHF.

The chain has TRBV7-9 and TRBJ2-3; the D is unclear. Germline V gives CDR1 SEHNR, CDR2 FQNEAQ (reference sequence). Trimming left V 6 bases short and J 0 bases short, with 10 bases between. The CDR3 contains 14 residues. The CDR3, as DNA: TGTGCCAGCAGAGCGATACATAGCACAGATACGCAGTATTTT. Its protein product is CASRAIHSTDTQYF.

V gene TRBV2 combines with J gene TRBJ2-7; 15 bases fit TRBD2. The length of the CDR3 is 15 residues. Germline loops: CDR1 SNHLY, CDR2 FYNNEI. J was trimmed by 5 bases and V by 10 bases; bases with no gene match: 9. For the CDR3, the DNA is TGTGCCACCGGACTAGCGGGAGGGCGGGCTCACGAGCAGTACTTC. Protein: CATGLAGGRAHEQYF.

This clone appeared a few times. This chain joins TRBV5-1 and TRBJ2-7; a possible D gene is TRBD1 (5 bases). The CDR3 spans 13 residues. The germline V and J ends were trimmed by 0 bases and 6 bases, with 10 bases remaining between them. Germline loops: CDR1 SGHRS, CDR2 YFSETQ. The CDR3 DNA is TGCGCCAGCAGCTTGGACAGGTCGTCCGAGCAGTACTTC. Translated, it gives CASSLDRSSEQYF.

The chain combines TRBV21-1 with TRBJ2-7; the table's D gene call, TRBD2, was not cross checked with the DNA. TRBV21-1 is a recognized pseudogene. This CDR3 comprises 19 residues. CDR3 sequence: CASSKALVIRGLARYEQYF. Written as DNA, the CDR3 is TGTGCCAGCAGCAAAGCCCTCGTCATTAGGGGACTAGCCCGATACGAGCAGTACTTC.

This sequence joins TRBV12-1 and TRBJ1-2. TRBV12-1 is termed a pseudogene. The CDR3 is made up of 12 amino acids. CDR3 protein: CASSFAHYGYTF. In nucleotides, the CDR3 is TGTGCCAGCAGCTTTGCGCACTATGGCTACACCTTC.

As DNA, the CDR3 is TGCGCCAGCAGTGACCTTCACCCGTCGGCCGGAAACACCATATATTTT. Translated: CASSDLHPSAGNTIYF. The V gene is TRBV10-2, the J gene TRBJ1-3; D remains unclear. This CDR3 is 16 amino acids long. The germline CDR1 and CDR2 sequences are WSHSY and SAAADI. V dropped 3 bases and J dropped 4 bases, with 16 bases sitting between them.

This clone has a single count. This sequence joins TRBV7-3 and TRBJ2-6; D is undetermined. CDR3 length: 18 amino acids. Trimming took off 5 bases at V and 5 bases at J, with 22 bases between the two ends. Germline V gene data show CDR1 as SGHTA and CDR2 as FQGTGA. CDR3 region: CASSRVSRLQSRANVLTF. As DNA, the CDR3 is TGTGCCAGCAGCCGGGTGTCACGCTTACAAAGTCGGGCCAACGTCCTGACTTTC.

The rearrangement links TRBV10-2 to TRBJ2-6; 8 nucleotides agree with TRBD1. The V segment lost 8 bases and the J segment 2 bases; nucleotides outside the gene matches: 5. This CDR3 comprises 15 residues. In germline, CDR1 is WSHSY, CDR2 SAAADI. The CDR3 is CASALTGAGANVLTF. For the CDR3, the DNA is TGCGCCAGCGCTCTGACAGGGGCTGGGGCCAACGTCCTGACTTTC.

The rearrangement uses TRBV6-1 and TRBJ2-1, with 8 bases lining up with TRBD2. The CDR3 is 16 residues long. Germline V gene data show CDR1 as MNHNS and CDR2 as SASEGT. V gave up 4 bases and J gave up 2 bases; unmatched junction bases: 7. The CDR3 DNA reads TGTGCCAGCAGTGCTTTCGGGAGGGCCCCCTACAATGAGCAGTTCTTC. As protein: CASSAFGRAPYNEQFF.

Concerning this clone itself: The junction departs from the called germline gene at one end, perhaps through a read error. The V call is TRBV5-1, the J call TRBJ2-7, with D possibly TRBD1 on 5 matching bases. The CDR3 runs to 13 residues. Germline-derived CDR1 and CDR2 are SGHRS and YFSETQ. CDR3 amino acids: CASSLPNRYGQYF. DNA of the CDR3: TGCGCCAGCAGCTTGCCCAACAGGTACGGGCAGTACTTC.

This chain joins TRBV6-1 and TRBJ1-1, with D tentatively TRBD1 (5 bases). CDR1 and CDR2 from the germline V gene are MNHNS and SASEGT. This CDR3 comprises 11 residues. The DNA for the CDR3 is TGTGAGGGGCATAAGAACACTGAAGCTTTCTTT. It translates to CEGHKNTEAFF.

The chain uses TRBV18 and TRBJ1-4; 9 bases line up with TRBD1. Trimming took 1 base from V and 7 from J; bases not matched to a gene: 4. CDR1 is KGHSH, CDR2 LQKENI, per germline. The CDR3 loop spans 15 amino acids. CDR3 amino acids: CASSPRQGGLEKLFF. Here the CDR3 DNA reads TGTGCCAGCTCACCACGACAGGGGGGCCTTGAAAAACTGTTTTTT.